This section outlines one T cell receptor beta chain sequence together with its context. Measured with immunoSEQ multiplex PCR; TCRdb has only the in-frame clones, and not every one. The sample lists under 300,000 clones, about 80% seen once, with less than 15% in the top ten. This record belongs to a study of control samples from healthy donors and cancer patients. Between the trimmed V and J ends, which lost 0 bases and 2 bases, there was a span of 11 bases. Germline-derived CDR1 and CDR2 are GTSNPN and SVGIG (reference sequence). The CDR3 length is 15 residues. The J gene is TRBJ2-1, the V gene TRBV30; tentative D call: TRBD1 (5 bases). The sequencing input was PBMCs. The clonotype was recovered from a woman in her sixties or seventies with lung cancer. The CDR3 here is CAWSVQPGPYNEQFF. The CDR3 bases are TGTGCCTGGAGTGTGCAGCCAGGGCCCTACAATGAGCAGTTCTTC.